This T cell receptor beta chain was found in a study of OX40 agonist ivuxolimab in advanced cancers. Study-level points and caveats: Both CD4+ and CD8+ T cell populations in blood had undergone clonal expansion by week 6 at 0.1 to 3.0 mg/kg.

Comment on this clone: Its target is not known.

Produced via immunoSEQ multiplex PCR; TCRdb's table is partial and in-frame only. The sample comprises over 85,000 clones, about 90% of which are singletons, and around 1.5% rests with the top ten. CDR1 and CDR2 (germline): MNHNS, SASEGT. The CDR3 totals 13 residues. V lost 6 bases and J lost 4, with 13 bases in between. This receptor was taken from an adult with an advanced solid tumor such as melanoma, head and neck, liver or kidney cancer. The J gene is TRBJ2-7, the V gene TRBV6-1, with D tentatively TRBD1 (5 bases). Sequences were derived from CD4+ or CD8+ T cells sorted from blood, sampled in a trial of the OX40 agonist ivuxolimab. CDR3 protein: CASRLGVWYEQYF. The DNA of the CDR3 is TGTGCCAGCAGGCTAGGGGTTTGGTACGAGCAGTACTTC.